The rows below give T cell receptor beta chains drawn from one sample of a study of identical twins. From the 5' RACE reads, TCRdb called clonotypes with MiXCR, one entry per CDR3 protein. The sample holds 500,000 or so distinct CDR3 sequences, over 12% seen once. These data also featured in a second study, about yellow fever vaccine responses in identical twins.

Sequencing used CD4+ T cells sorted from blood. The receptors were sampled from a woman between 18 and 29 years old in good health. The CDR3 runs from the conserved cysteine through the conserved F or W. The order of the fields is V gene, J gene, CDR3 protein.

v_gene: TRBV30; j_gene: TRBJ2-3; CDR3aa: CAWGGTSGRVTDTQYF
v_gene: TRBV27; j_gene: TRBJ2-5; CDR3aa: CASSRGPLAGETQYF
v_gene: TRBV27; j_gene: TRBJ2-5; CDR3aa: CASSYRTVQETQYF
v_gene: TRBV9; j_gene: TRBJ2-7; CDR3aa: CASSARVPSYEQYF
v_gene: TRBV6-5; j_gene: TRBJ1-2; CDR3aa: CASSSYGEQNYGYTF
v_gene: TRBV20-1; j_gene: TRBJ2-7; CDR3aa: CSARDLDSYEQYF
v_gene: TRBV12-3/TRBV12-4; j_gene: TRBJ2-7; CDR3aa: CASSLGGAIVSSYEQYF
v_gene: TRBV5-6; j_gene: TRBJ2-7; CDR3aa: CASTRTPSSYEQYF
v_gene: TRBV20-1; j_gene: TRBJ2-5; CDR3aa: CSARDPNARTRQETQYF
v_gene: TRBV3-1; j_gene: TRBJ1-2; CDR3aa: CASSRIRDGYGYTF
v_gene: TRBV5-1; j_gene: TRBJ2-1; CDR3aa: CASSTTPRLAGKSNEQFF
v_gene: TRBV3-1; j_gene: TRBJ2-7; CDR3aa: CASSNRERTPLAGSYEQYF
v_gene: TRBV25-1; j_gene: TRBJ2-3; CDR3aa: CASSEYGVLAGSGTDTQYF
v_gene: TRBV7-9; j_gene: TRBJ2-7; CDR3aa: CASSLGTSGSTYEQYF
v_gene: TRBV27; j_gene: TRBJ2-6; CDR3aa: CASSRLTGSGANVLTF
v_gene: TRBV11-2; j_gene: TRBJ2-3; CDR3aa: CASSFLRPGQGYTDTQYF
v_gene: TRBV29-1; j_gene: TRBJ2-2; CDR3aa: CSAKRTGTGWPGELFF
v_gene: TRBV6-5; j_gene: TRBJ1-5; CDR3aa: CASSYSLGQGSDQPQHF
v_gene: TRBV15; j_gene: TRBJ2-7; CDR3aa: CATSRDQVSGKVF
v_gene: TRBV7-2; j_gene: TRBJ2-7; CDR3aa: CASSGSGGGPYEQYF
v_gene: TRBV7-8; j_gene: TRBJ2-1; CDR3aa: CASSRGQSSYNEQFF
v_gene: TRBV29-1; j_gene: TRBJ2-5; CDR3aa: CSVEPGRRETQYF
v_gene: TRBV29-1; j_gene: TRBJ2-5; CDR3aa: CSARPGTAGETQYF
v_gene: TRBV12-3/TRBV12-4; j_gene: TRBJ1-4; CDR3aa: CASSLLRGRALNEKLFF
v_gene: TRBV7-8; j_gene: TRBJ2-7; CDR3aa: CASSLGRLAGSYEQYF
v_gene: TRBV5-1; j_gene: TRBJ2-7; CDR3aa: CASSLFPRSQGGYEQYF
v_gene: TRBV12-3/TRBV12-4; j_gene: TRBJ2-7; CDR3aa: CASSRDRHYEQYF
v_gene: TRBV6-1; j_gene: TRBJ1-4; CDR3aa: CASTPGGQLNEKLFF
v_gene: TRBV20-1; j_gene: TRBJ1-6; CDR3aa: CSASGSGSYNSPLHF
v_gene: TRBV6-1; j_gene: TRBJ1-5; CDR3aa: CASSKEGTHQPQHF
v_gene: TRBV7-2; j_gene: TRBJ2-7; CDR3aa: CASSLASGGSEQYF
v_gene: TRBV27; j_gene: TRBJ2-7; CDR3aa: CASRGISAEQYF
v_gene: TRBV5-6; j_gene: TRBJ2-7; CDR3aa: CASGFPTGTGSEQYF